This is a list of T cell receptor beta chains from one sample in a study of Graves' ophthalmopathy and Graves' hyperthyroidism. TCRdb passed the multiplex PCR reads through MiXCR, listing each CDR3 protein once. The data hold about 740,000 distinct CDR3 sequences, with 40% observed a single time. Sequencing was done on a sample of peripheral blood. These receptors all stem from an adult man with Graves' ophthalmopathy. Both conserved end residues are part of each CDR3. D genes are given only for firm matches. Expanded clones are given a class, and other clones once, few, many or no size at all.

CDR3nt	CDR3aa	abundance	len	d_gene	v_gene	j_gene
TGTGCCAGCAGCGGACCCCGGGGGTACCAGGGCGAGCAGTACTTC	CASSGPRGYQGEQYF	NA	15	NA	TRBV6-1	TRBJ2-7
TGTGCCAGCAGTGAATATTACGGACGGAAGAATGAAAAACTGTTTTTT	CASSEYYGRKNEKLFF	many	16	NA	TRBV25-1	TRBJ1-4
TGCAGTGCTAGACCTCGGGGGGTTGAAGCTTTCTTT	CSARPRGVEAFF	many	12	NA	TRBV20-1	TRBJ1-1
TGTGCCAGCTCACCAACTGCCAGCGACTGGGAGCAGTACTTC	CASSPTASDWEQYF	NA	14	NA	TRBV18	TRBJ2-5
TGTGCCAGCAGTTTCATTTCAACAGATCAAGAGACCCAGTACTTC	CASSFISTDQETQYF	many	15	NA	TRBV12-3/TRBV12-4	TRBJ2-5
TGTGCCAGCAGCTTTATCGGGGAGCTGTTTTTT	CASSFIGELFF	many	11	NA	TRBV7-2	TRBJ2-2
TGTGCCAGCTTAAGTACGAGTGGGGGCTATGGCTACACCTTC	CASLSTSGGYGYTF	few	14	NA	TRBV2	TRBJ1-2
TGCAGTGCTCCCAGTACAAGGGCCTTATGGACTGAAGCTTTCTTT	CSAPSTRALWTEAFF	NA	15	NA	TRBV20-1	TRBJ1-1
TGTGCCAGCAGTAACACACAGGGGTTCAATTCACCCCTCCACTTT	CASSNTQGFNSPLHF	NA	15	TRBD1	TRBV12-3/TRBV12-4	TRBJ1-6
TGTGCCAGCAGCCCGTCCCCCGGACCCCAGAAGAGGTCCTACGAGCAGTACTTC	CASSPSPGPQKRSYEQYF	NA	18	NA	TRBV4-2	TRBJ2-7
TGTGCCAGCAGTTTAGAAGAACATGGTCTCGAGCAGTACTTC	CASSLEEHGLEQYF	once	14	NA	TRBV12-3/TRBV12-4	TRBJ2-7
TGTGCCAGCAGCCCCCAGGGACAGGGAGGTCAGCCCCAGCATTTT	CASSPQGQGGQPQHF	many	15	TRBD1	TRBV11-1	TRBJ1-5
TGTGCCAGCAGATCCGGGGAGGAGGCCCAGTACTTC	CASRSGEEAQYF	NA	12	NA	TRBV6-5	TRBJ2-5
TGTGCCAGCAGTTACGCGTCGGGAATTAATTCACCCCTCCACTTT	CASSYASGINSPLHF	NA	15	NA	TRBV25-1	TRBJ1-6
TGTGCCAGTAGTATAGACTTACTAGCGGGGGAGAGCTACGAGCAGTACTTC	CASSIDLLAGESYEQYF	few	17	TRBD2	TRBV19	TRBJ2-7
TGCAGTGCTAGACCGTATCAGGAAAGGGATCAAGAGACCCAGTACTTC	CSARPYQERDQETQYF	NA	16	NA	TRBV20-1	TRBJ2-5
TGTGCCAGCAGTCACCTCTATGGCTACACCTTC	CASSHLYGYTF	NA	11	NA	TRBV2	TRBJ1-2
TGTGCCAGCAGCTTGTCGGGGACAGGGACCTCTGACGGCTACACCTTC	CASSLSGTGTSDGYTF	NA	16	TRBD1	TRBV7-9	TRBJ1-2
TGTGCCAGCAATGGTCAAGGGAGTAGGTTTTACGGCTACACCTTC	CASNGQGSRFYGYTF	many	15	NA	TRBV2	TRBJ1-2
TGTGCCAGCAGCCAACGACAGGGACGAATGAACACTGAAGCTTTCTTT	CASSQRQGRMNTEAFF	NA	16	TRBD1	TRBV14	TRBJ1-1
TGTGCCAGCAGTTACTCAAGGGACAGCTACGAGCAGTACTTC	CASSYSRDSYEQYF	many	14	TRBD1	TRBV6-6	TRBJ2-7
TGTGCCAGCAGGTTGACTACCGCGAACACCGGGGAGCTGTTTTTT	CASRLTTANTGELFF	NA	15	NA	TRBV6-5	TRBJ2-2
TGTGCCGCAGGGACAGCCTACGAGCAGTACTTC	CAAGTAYEQYF	many	11	TRBD1	TRBV10-3	TRBJ2-7
TGCAGTGCTAGAGAGAACAGGGGCCAAGAGACCCGGTACTTC	CSARENRGQETRYF	NA	14	TRBD1	TRBV20-1	TRBJ2-5
TGTGCCAGCAGTTACGTTTCCGCCGCGGGAGCTTTCTTT	CASSYVSAAGAFF	NA	13	NA	TRBV10-3	TRBJ1-1
TGCAGTGCTGAGGGCCCCCGAGAAGCTTTCTTT	CSAEGPREAFF	NA	11	NA	TRBV20-1	TRBJ1-1